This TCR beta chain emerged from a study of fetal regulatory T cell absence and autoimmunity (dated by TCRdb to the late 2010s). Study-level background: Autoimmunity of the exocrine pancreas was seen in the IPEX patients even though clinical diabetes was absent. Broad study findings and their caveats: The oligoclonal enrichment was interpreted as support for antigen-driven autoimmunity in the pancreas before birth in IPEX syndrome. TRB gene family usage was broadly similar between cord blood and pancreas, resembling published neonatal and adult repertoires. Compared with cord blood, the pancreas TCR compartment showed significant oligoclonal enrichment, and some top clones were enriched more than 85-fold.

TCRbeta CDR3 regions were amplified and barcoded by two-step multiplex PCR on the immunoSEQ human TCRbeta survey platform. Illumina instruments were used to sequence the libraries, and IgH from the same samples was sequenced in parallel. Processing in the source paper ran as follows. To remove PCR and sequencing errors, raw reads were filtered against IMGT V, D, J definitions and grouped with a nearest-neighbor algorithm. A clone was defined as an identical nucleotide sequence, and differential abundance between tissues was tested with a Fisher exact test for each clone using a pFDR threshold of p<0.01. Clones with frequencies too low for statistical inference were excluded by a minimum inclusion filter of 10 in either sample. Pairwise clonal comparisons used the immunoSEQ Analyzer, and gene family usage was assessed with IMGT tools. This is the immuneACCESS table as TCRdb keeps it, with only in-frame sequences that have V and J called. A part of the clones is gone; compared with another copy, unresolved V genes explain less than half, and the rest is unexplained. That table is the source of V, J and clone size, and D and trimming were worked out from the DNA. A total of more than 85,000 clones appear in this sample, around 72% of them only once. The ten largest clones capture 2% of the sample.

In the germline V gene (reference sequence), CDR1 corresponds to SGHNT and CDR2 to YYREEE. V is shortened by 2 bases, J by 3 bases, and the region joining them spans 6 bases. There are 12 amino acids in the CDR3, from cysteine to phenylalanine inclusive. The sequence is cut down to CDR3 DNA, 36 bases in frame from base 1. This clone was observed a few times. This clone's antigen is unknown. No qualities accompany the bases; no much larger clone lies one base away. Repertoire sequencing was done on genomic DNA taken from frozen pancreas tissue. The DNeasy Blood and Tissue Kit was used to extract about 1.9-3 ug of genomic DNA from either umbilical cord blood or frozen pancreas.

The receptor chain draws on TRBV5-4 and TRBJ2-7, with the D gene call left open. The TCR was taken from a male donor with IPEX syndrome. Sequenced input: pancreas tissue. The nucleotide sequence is TGTGCCAGCAGCTTAGGTCGCTACGAGCAGTACTTC. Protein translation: CASSLGRYEQYF.